What follows is one T cell receptor beta chain and its context. Antigen: not known. This CDR3 has 14 residues. Germline assignment: CDR1 SGHAT and CDR2 FQDESV (reference sequence). Deletions cut 5 bases from V and 6 bases from J, with 13 bases between. These data originate in a study of early T cells in non-severe SARS-CoV-2 infection. Study in general: With bulk RNA from unsorted whole blood as input, sequencing yielded unpaired chains. General study points: Comparison of clonotypes with VDJdb favored anti-spike CD8 responses while missing private and CD4 specificities.

cDNA molecules, individually, were tagged with unique molecular identifiers. TCRdb reprocessed the 5' RACE reads via MiXCR and lists one record per CDR3 protein. The data show around 80,000 distinct CDR3 sequences, approximately 14% seen once. The sample taken for sequencing was whole blood. The chain joins TRBV11-1 to TRBJ2-2; the D gene is possibly TRBD1 (7 bases). This clonotype originated in an adult who was a healthcare worker with PCR-confirmed SARS-CoV-2 infection or an uninfected control (not recorded which). This CDR3 reads CASSQGEAAGELFF. CDR3 nucleotide sequence: TGTGCCAGCAGCCAGGGGGAGGCCGCCGGGGAGCTGTTTTTT.